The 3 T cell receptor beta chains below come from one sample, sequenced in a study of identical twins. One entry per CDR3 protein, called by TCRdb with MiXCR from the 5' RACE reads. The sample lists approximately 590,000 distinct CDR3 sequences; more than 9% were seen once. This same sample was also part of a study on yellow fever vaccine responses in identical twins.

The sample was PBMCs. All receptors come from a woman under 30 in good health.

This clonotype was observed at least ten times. The CDR3, as DNA: TGCGCCAGCAGCTTGCGGACAGCCAATGAGCAGTTCTTC. Protein: CASSLRTANEQFF. The chain couples TRBV5-1 to TRBJ2-1; a weak D match, TRBD1 (6 bases). This CDR3 is built from 13 residues. Trimming stripped 1 base from V and 6 bases from J, with 8 bases between. Germline CDR1 and CDR2: SGHRS and YFSETQ.

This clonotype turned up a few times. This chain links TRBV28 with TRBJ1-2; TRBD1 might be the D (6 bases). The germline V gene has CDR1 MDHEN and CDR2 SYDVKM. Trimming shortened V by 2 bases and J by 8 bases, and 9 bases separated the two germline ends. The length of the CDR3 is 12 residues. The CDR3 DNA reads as TGTGCCAGCAGTTTAGTGACAGGAGGCTACACCTTC. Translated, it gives CASSLVTGGYTF.

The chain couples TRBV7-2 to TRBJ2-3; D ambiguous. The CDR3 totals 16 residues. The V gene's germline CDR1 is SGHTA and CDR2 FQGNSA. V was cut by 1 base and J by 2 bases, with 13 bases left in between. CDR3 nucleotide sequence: TGTGCCAGCAGCTTAGAGGGCAAGAAAGTCACAGATACGCAGTATTTT. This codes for CASSLEGKKVTDTQYF. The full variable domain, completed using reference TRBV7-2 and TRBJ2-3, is GAGVSQSPSNKVTEKGKDVELRCDPISGHTALYWYRQSLGQGLEFLIYFQGNSAPDKSGLPSDRFSAERTGGSVSTLTIQRTQQEDSAVYLCASSLEGKKVTDTQYFGPGTRLTVL.